The next 24 T cell receptor beta chains were all read from a single sample in a study of OX40 agonist ivuxolimab in advanced cancers. Produced via immunoSEQ multiplex PCR; TCRdb's table is partial and in-frame only. The sample has just under 45,000 clones, 80% seen once. Sample: CD4+ or CD8+ T cells sorted from blood, taken in a trial of the OX40 agonist ivuxolimab. All receptors come from an adult with an advanced solid tumor such as melanoma, head and neck, liver or kidney cancer.

This rearrangement joins TRBV5-8 to TRBJ2-5; 9 positions agree with TRBD1. The CDR3 is 17 amino acids. The V and J ends lost 4 bases and 1 base, in that order; junction bases with no gene match: 11. Germline CDR1 and CDR2: SGHTS and YDEGEE. The CDR3 loop reads CASSALTGGPIQETQYF. CDR3 coding DNA: TGTGCCAGCAGCGCCCTGACAGGGGGTCCAATCCAAGAGACCCAGTACTTC.

The V and J genes are TRBV30 and TRBJ1-2; no reliable D call. V lost 6 bases and J lost 0, with 14 bases in between. Germline assignment: CDR1 GTSNPN and CDR2 SVGIG (reference sequence). The CDR3 loop spans 14 amino acids. The CDR3 coding sequence is TGTGCCTGCCCCCGACACCCAGCTAACTATGGCTACACCTTC. Translated, it gives CACPRHPANYGYTF.

Concerning this clone itself: Other nucleotide sequences in the sample specify the same CDR3. The chain is built from TRBV29-1 and TRBJ2-3, with 9 bases aligning to TRBD2. Germline V gene sequence: CDR1 SQVTM, CDR2 ANQGSEA. Trimming took 7 bases from V and 2 from J; bases not matched to a gene: 4. This CDR3 spans 13 amino acids. The CDR3 DNA is TGCAGCGGGCGGGGGGGGGTCACAGATACGCAGTATTTT. Translated: CSGRGGVTDTQYF.

The rearrangement joins TRBV6-5 to TRBJ1-2; D remains unclear. The CDR3 runs 13 residues. V lost 5 bases and J 2 bases, leaving 9 bases between the germline ends. The germline V gene encodes CDR1 MNHEY and CDR2 SVGAGI. This CDR3 is CASSRRSNYGYTF. The CDR3 nucleotides are TGTGCCAGCAGTCGACGGAGCAACTATGGCTACACCTTC.

The chain recombines TRBV27 with TRBJ1-1; possible D gene TRBD1, 6 bases. The CDR3 has 13 residues. Germline values: CDR1 MNHEY, CDR2 SMNVEV (reference sequence). Between the trimmed V and J ends, which lost 2 bases and 7 bases, there was a span of 11 bases. CDR3 in amino acids: CASSLVQGIEAFF. The CDR3 DNA follows: TGTGCCAGCAGTTTAGTACAGGGAATTGAAGCTTTCTTT.

This rearrangement joins TRBV6-4 to TRBJ2-3; no definite D call. This CDR3 has 13 residues. Germline CDR1 reads MRHNA; CDR2 reads SNTAGT. The V and J ends lost 3 bases and 3 bases respectively, with 7 bases between them. CDR3: CASSDQQTDTQYF. For the CDR3, the DNA is TGTGCCAGCAGTGATCAACAGACAGATACGCAGTATTTT.

V is TRBV6-5 and J is TRBJ2-7; D possibly corresponds to TRBD1 (7 bases). Per germline, CDR1 MNHEY and CDR2 SVGAGI. The CDR3 is 14 residues long. Deletions cut 2 bases from V and 6 bases from J, with 14 bases between. CDR3 residues: CASSYTRGEGEQYF. CDR3 bases: TGTGCCAGCAGTTACACCAGGGGGGAAGGCGAGCAGTACTTC.

This rearrangement joins TRBV30 to TRBJ2-7; tentatively, D is TRBD1 (6 bases). Germline V gene lookup returns CDR1 GTSNPN and CDR2 SVGIG (reference sequence). The CDR3 covers 14 residues. The germline V and J ends were trimmed by 1 base and 3 bases, with 13 bases remaining between them. The DNA of the CDR3 is TGTGCCTGGAGTGGAGGGCAGGGGCGCTACGAGCAGTACTTC. It translates to CAWSGGQGRYEQYF.

CDR3 region: CASSYGRGVEGYTF. The CDR3 DNA sequence: TGTGCCAGCAGTTACGGCAGGGGGGTGGAAGGCTACACCTTC. V usage is TRBV5-4 and J usage is TRBJ1-2, with TRBD1 matching 7 bases. This CDR3 comprises 14 residues. Germline V gene lookup returns CDR1 SGHNT and CDR2 YYREEE (reference sequence). V gave up 5 bases and J gave up 8 bases; unmatched junction bases: 12.

The CDR3 is CASSPSGRVYNEQFF. In DNA, the CDR3 is TGCGCCAGCAGCCCGTCCGGCAGGGTGTACAATGAGCAGTTCTTC. V usage is TRBV5-1 and J usage is TRBJ2-1, with D maybe TRBD1 (5 bases). Looked up from germline, CDR1 is SGHRS and CDR2 is YFSETQ. Trimming removed 4 bases at V and 4 bases at J, with 15 bases between. CDR3 length: 15 residues.

This CDR3 is CASSLKGAGVSTAGANVLTF. Written as DNA, the CDR3 is TGTGCCAGCAGCTTAAAGGGTGCAGGGGTTAGTACCGCTGGGGCCAACGTCCTGACTTTC. The chain links TRBV13 to TRBJ2-6; D possibly corresponds to TRBD1 (6 bases). The germline V and J ends were trimmed by 2 bases and 2 bases, with 22 bases remaining between them. The CDR3 length is 20 residues. Germline CDR1 is PRHDT and CDR2 is FYEKMQ (reference sequence).

CDR3 loop: CASSAPGNSPLHF. The CDR3 coding sequence is TGTGCCAGCAGCGCCCCGGGGAATTCACCCCTCCACTTT. The J gene is TRBJ1-6, the V gene TRBV13, with unresolved D. The V gene lost 5 bases and the J gene lost 7 bases, with 9 bases spanning the gap. There are 13 residues in the CDR3. From germline, CDR1 is PRHDT and CDR2 FYEKMQ (reference sequence).

In DNA, the CDR3 is TGTGCCAGCAGTTACTCGGGACAGGGGGCGACTGAAAAACTGTTTTTT. As protein: CASSYSGQGATEKLFF. This rearrangement joins TRBV6-5 to TRBJ1-4, with 12 bases aligning to TRBD1. Germline CDR1 MNHEY, CDR2 SVGAGI. V dropped 0 bases and J dropped 7; count of bases not matched to a gene: 3. The CDR3 runs to 16 residues.

The chain couples TRBV2 to TRBJ2-5; no firm D call. Trimming removed 2 bases from V and 5 bases from J, with 3 bases in between. This CDR3 region has 11 residues. In germline, CDR1 is SNHLY, CDR2 FYNNEI. The CDR3 region has the DNA TGTGCCAGCAGTGAAAGGGAGACCCAGTACTTC. This gives the protein CASSERETQYF.

The genes are TRBV20-1 and TRBJ1-1, with D hard to call. The V end lost 0 bases, the J end lost 6 bases, and 5 bases lay between the germline ends. Germline CDR1 DFQATT, CDR2 SNEGSKA (reference sequence). This CDR3 has 11 residues. CDR3 sequence (DNA): TGCAGTGCTAGAGATGCCGCTGAAGCTTTCTTT. It translates to CSARDAAEAFF.

The gene calls are TRBV9 and TRBJ2-7, with 10 bases that match TRBD2. The CDR3 is 15 residues long. V gave up 0 bases and J gave up 5 bases; unmatched junction bases: 5. The germline gives CDR1 SGDLS, CDR2 YYNGEE. Here the CDR3 DNA reads TGTGCCAGCAGCGTAGGCCTAGCGGGAGTACACGAGCAGTACTTC. It encodes CASSVGLAGVHEQYF.

The chain carries TRBV15 and TRBJ2-5; no reliable D call. Germline V CDR1 and CDR2: LNHNV, YYDKDF (reference sequence). The CDR3 runs to 15 residues. The V and J ends lost 0 bases and 5 bases respectively, with 13 bases between them. The CDR3, as DNA: TGTGCCACCAGCAGAGATACCCCCGCCGGCGAGACCCAGTACTTC. Amino acids: CATSRDTPAGETQYF.

In this sample, this clone turned up once. The V and J genes are TRBV9 and TRBJ2-7; 7 bases fit TRBD1. Germline CDR1 and CDR2: SGDLS and YYNGEE. V lost 1 base to trimming and J lost 6 bases; unmatched junction nucleotides: 10. CDR3 length: 15 amino acids. The CDR3 DNA sequence: TGTGCCAGCAGCGTACAGGGGGAGATTTCCGGCGAGCAGTACTTC. As protein: CASSVQGEISGEQYF.

The chain recombines TRBV5-1 with TRBJ2-2, with 10 bases identical to TRBD1. Germline V gene lookup returns CDR1 SGHRS and CDR2 YFSETQ. V was pared by 4 bases and J by 5 bases, with 8 bases of the junction left unmatched. The CDR3 is 16 amino acids. CDR3 nucleotide sequence: TGCGCCAGCAGCCGCGGGACAGGGGCAGGGACCGGGGAGCTGTTTTTT. This gives the protein CASSRGTGAGTGELFF.

The chain couples TRBV5-1 to TRBJ2-3; D remains unclear. The V gene's germline CDR1 is SGHRS and CDR2 YFSETQ. The CDR3 is 13 amino acids. Trimming pared 6 bases from V and 2 bases from J, leaving 10 bases between. CDR3 sequence reads: CASMFQDTDTQYF. The CDR3, as DNA: TGCGCCAGCATGTTTCAGGACACAGATACGCAGTATTTT.

This clone came up once. The chain combines TRBV5-1 with TRBJ2-7; D is possibly TRBD1 or TRBD2 (5 bases each). The V gene lost 4 bases and the J gene lost 2 bases, with 16 bases spanning the gap. Germline CDR1 reads SGHRS; CDR2 reads YFSETQ. This CDR3 is 15 amino acids long. The CDR3 DNA reads TGCGCCAGCAGCCAAGGGACGGCAAACGCCTACGAGCAGTACTTC. Its protein product is CASSQGTANAYEQYF.

The chain joins TRBV3-2 to TRBJ1-2. TRBV3-2 constitutes a pseudogene. There are 9 residues in the CDR3. CDR3 sequence reads: CATSHGYTF. The CDR3 DNA reads TGTGCCACCAGCCATGGCTACACCTTC.

The chain joins TRBV6-6 to TRBJ2-5; 10 nucleotides align to TRBD2. The CDR3 runs to 13 residues. Germline-derived CDR1 and CDR2 are MNHNY and SVGAGI (reference sequence). V shed 8 bases and J 5 bases; nucleotides not matched to a gene: 5. DNA of the CDR3: TGTGCCAGCTCCCTAGCGGGAGTGGAGACCCAGTACTTC. Translation: CASSLAGVETQYF.

This rearrangement joins TRBV6-1 to TRBJ1-5; 10 bases agree with TRBD1. CDR1 and CDR2 from the germline V gene are MNHNS and SASEGT. V trimming: 5 bases; J trimming: 4 bases; junction bases outside the gene matches: 5. The CDR3 runs to 15 residues. Here the CDR3 DNA reads TGTGCCAGCAGTCTCCGGACAGGGGGAAATCAGCCCCAGCATTTT. Encoded protein: CASSLRTGGNQPQHF.